A single T cell receptor (beta chain) is shown here with its context. The antigen it recognizes is unknown. No much larger clone is present one base from it, and per-base qualities are unavailable. Whole blood was collected in K2EDTA tubes by collaborating institutions according to the institutions' own protocols. Collaborator samples were shipped for TCRbeta analysis as frozen whole blood, isolated PBMCs, or DNA extracted from either sample type. TCRbeta CDR3 regions were amplified from genomic DNA by means of the immunoSEQ Assay, a bias-controlled multiplex PCR. Processing in the source paper ran as follows. Nucleated cell counts per sample were estimated from amplification of reference gene primers within the assay. To quantify the absolute abundance of each unique TCRbeta CDR3 rearrangement, sequence reads were collapsed and filtered. For each sample, productive Simpson clonality was calculated as the square root of Simpson's diversity index over productive rearrangements. TCRdb carries this immuneACCESS record with in-frame sequences only. Its versions omit some clonotypes, under half of them owing to an unresolved V gene in the studies checked, with the rest unexplained. Clonal size and the V and J genes are those of that table, whereas D and trimming came from the DNA. The sample contains over 45,000 clones, 90% to 95% of them found a single time. Clones ranked in the top ten supply over 6.5% of the sample.

This entry is derived from a study of blood T cell repertoires in COVID-19 (TCRdb year 2020). For the study in its entirety: Collaborator samples came from the United States, Italy and Spain and covered acute and convalescent phases of COVID-19. The samples were drawn from the first 160 participants of the ongoing ImmuneRACE study and from 950 to 1,500 subjects provided by 6 global collaborators. The material from the prospective study consisted of cDNA or gDNA derived from T cells, B-cell-depleted T cells, or PBMCs. Where available, HLA class I and class II types were obtained from metadata supplied by the sample provider rather than from assay-based typing. The repertoires were made available in a free public database intended to serve as a resource for research on the immune response to SARS-CoV-2. Subjects who had been exposed to COVID-19, were actively infected with it, or had recovered from it provided the deeply sampled blood TCRbeta repertoires that made up the dataset. A de-identified subject ID, COVID-19 status, age in years and sex were almost always included in the sample metadata. Overall results and qualifications from the work: Clinical and demographic metadata were provided uncurated, with the amount varying by source and participant.

Taken from cysteine to phenylalanine, the CDR3 has 18 residues. Solely the CDR3 DNA is kept, with 54 bases framed from the first base. The germline V gene supplies CDR1 MNHEY and CDR2 SVGEGT. Trimmed from V: 4 bases; trimmed from J: 6 bases; junction bases lacking a gene match: 21. This chain is built from TRBV6-2 or TRBV6-3 and TRBJ2-7, with 7 bases in between that match TRBD2. Material: peripheral blood. This sequence originates from a woman aged 60-75 years with active or convalescent COVID-19. The CDR3 protein sequence reads: CASSFLSHGTTFSGEQYF. The DNA sequence is TGTGCCAGCAGTTTCCTCAGTCACGGGACTACATTCTCAGGCGAGCAGTACTTC.